These 9 T cell receptor beta chains originate from one sample sequenced in a study of cytotoxic CD8 clonotypes in ibrutinib-treated CLL. Produced via immunoSEQ multiplex PCR; TCRdb's table is partial and in-frame only. The top ten clones hold roughly 5% of a sample with fewer than 300,000 clones, around 69% of them seen once. The sequencing used PBMCs, collected at disease progression, from a patient treated with ibrutinib. The receptors stem from a human donor with chronic lymphocytic leukemia.

This clone was seen only a few times. For the CDR3, the DNA is TGCGCCAGCAGCCACGGGACAGGTCGATCCACCGGGGAGCTGTTTTTT. Translating gives CASSHGTGRSTGELFF. The chain employs TRBV4-1 and TRBJ2-2, with 8 bases aligning to TRBD1. Trimming at V came to 3 bases and at J to 4 bases, leaving 7 bases not matched to a gene. This CDR3 is built from 16 residues. CDR1 is MGHRA and CDR2 is YSYEKL in the germline V gene.

The chain joins TRBV11-2 to TRBJ2-7; no reliable D call. V lost 5 bases, J lost 4 bases, and 12 bases lay in between. The CDR3 contains 13 residues. Germline-derived CDR1 and CDR2 are SGHAT and FQNNGV. The CDR3 spells CASSPPAEYEQYF. CDR3 nucleotides: TGTGCCAGCAGCCCCCCGGCAGAATACGAGCAGTACTTC.

The chain recombines TRBV2 with TRBJ1-2; the D is unclear. The CDR3 length is 10 residues. Germline CDR1 is SNHLY and CDR2 is FYNNEI. The V and J ends lost 6 bases and 10 bases respectively, with 9 bases between them. CDR3 coding DNA: TGTGCCAGCAGGGGGAAGGTCTACACCTTC. Translation: CASRGKVYTF. The variable domain in full, completed from reference TRBV2 and TRBJ1-2, reads EPEVTQTPSHQVTQMGQEVILRCVPISNHLYFYWYRQILGQKVEFLVSFYNNEISEKSEIFDDQFSVERPDGSNFTLKIRSTKLEDSAMYFCASRGKVYTFGSGTRLTVV.

The gene calls are TRBV28 and TRBJ2-2, with a possible D match to TRBD1 (6 bases). The CDR3 is 13 amino acids. CDR1 is MDHEN, CDR2 SYDVKM, per germline. Trimming stripped 7 bases from V and 8 bases from J, with 14 bases between. The CDR3 nucleotides are TGTGCCAGCACCCAACAGGGTGGAGGGGAGCTGTTTTTT. Translating it yields CASTQQGGGELFF.

This chain connects TRBV11-3 to TRBJ2-6; D remains unclear. V was cut by 1 base and J by 2 bases, with 6 bases left in between. The germline CDR1 and CDR2 sequences are SGHNT and YENEEA. This CDR3 is 15 amino acids long. The CDR3 sequence: CASSLGRAGANVLTF. The CDR3 region has the DNA TGTGCCAGCAGCTTAGGCAGAGCTGGGGCCAACGTCCTGACTTTC.

The chain employs TRBV5-1 and TRBJ2-7; no firm D call. V lost 4 bases and J 0 bases, leaving 17 bases between the germline ends. CDR1 is SGHRS, CDR2 YFSETQ, per germline. The CDR3 has 16 residues. In nucleotides, the CDR3 is TGCGCCAGCAGCGCCTCGACTGAAACCTTCTCCTACGAGCAGTACTTC. Its protein is CASSASTETFSYEQYF.

This clone occurred a few times. The genes are TRBV7-6 and TRBJ2-3, with a tentative D call TRBD2 (6 bases). CDR3 length equals 15 residues. Trimming cost V 1 base and J 3 bases, with 11 bases left between them. Germline values: CDR1 SGHVS, CDR2 FNYEAQ. The CDR3 region is CASSLGGGETDTQYF. Here the CDR3 DNA reads TGTGCCAGCAGCTTAGGCGGAGGGGAAACAGATACGCAGTATTTT.

The chain has TRBV6-1 and TRBJ2-7; no firm D call. The V end was cut by 2 bases, the J end by 0 bases, with 11 bases between. This CDR3 comprises 15 residues. CDR1 is MNHNS and CDR2 is SASEGT in the germline V gene. The CDR3 region is CASSEYQLGSYEQYF. The CDR3 bases are TGTGCCAGCAGTGAATACCAGTTGGGCTCCTACGAGCAGTACTTC.

The rearrangement uses TRBV4-3 and TRBJ2-3, with a weak D call TRBD2 (5 bases). The CDR3 is 16 residues long. Germline loops: CDR1 LGHNA, CDR2 YSLEER. The V end was cut by 0 bases, the J end by 5 bases, with 15 bases between. The CDR3 reads CASSQDGVAQQDTQYF. CDR3 DNA sequence: TGCGCCAGCAGCCAAGATGGGGTAGCGCAACAAGATACGCAGTATTTT.